The 2 T cell receptor beta chains listed next were all sequenced from one sample in a study of blood T cells in healthy people across ages. A second PCR, run for roughly 7 to 12 cycles, used a sample-barcoded 5' primer plus a J-beta primer mix. TCRdb reanalysed the 5' RACE reads using MiXCR and keeps one entry per CDR3 protein. The table includes around 800,000 distinct CDR3 sequences, around a quarter detected once. This sample was shared with a second study, whose subject was T cells of mothers and their children.

Sequenced input: blood. The receptor source for this set is a boy between 10 and 17 years old in good health.

The V call is TRBV2, the J call TRBJ2-2; the D is unclear. Germline V gene lookup returns CDR1 SNHLY and CDR2 FYNNEI. The CDR3 contains 13 residues. The V and J ends lost 5 bases and 5 bases respectively, with 9 bases between them. CDR3 residues: CASSRKDTGELFF. CDR3 nucleotide sequence: TGTGCCAGCAGTAGGAAGGATACCGGGGAGCTGTTTTTT.

The V and J genes are TRBV13 and TRBJ2-5; 7 bases align to TRBD2. V gave up 5 bases and J gave up 5 bases; unmatched junction bases: 20. There are 18 residues in the CDR3. The germline gives CDR1 PRHDT, CDR2 FYEKMQ (reference sequence). DNA for the CDR3: TGTGCCAGCAGCCCGCCCCTTCAAAGCGGGGAGGGGAAGGAGACCCAGTACTTC. This sequence encodes CASSPPLQSGEGKETQYF.